This TCR beta chain was sequenced in a study of blood T cell repertoires in COVID-19. Study in general: COVID-19 samples, acute and convalescent, were from the United States, Italy and Spain. PBMCs, B-cell-depleted T cells, or T cells provided the cDNA or gDNA that made up the material.

How the authors handled the data: Estimation of nucleated cell counts was performed using reference gene primer amplification. TCRdb's table, derived via immunoSEQ multiplex PCR, lists solely in-frame clones and lacks some. V, J and clone size were drawn from that table, and D and trimming were deduced from the DNA. The data contain about 140,000 clones, 80% to 90% of them singletons. Germline CDR1 reads SGHAT; CDR2 reads FQNNGV. The length of the CDR3 is 15 residues. V dropped 5 bases and J dropped 3 bases, with 17 bases sitting between them. This TCR was sampled from a woman older than 75 with acute or convalescent COVID-19. Sequenced input: peripheral blood. The chain employs TRBV11-2 and TRBJ2-7; D might be TRBD2 (6 bases). The CDR3 nucleotides are TGTGCCAGCAGCCTCGTGCGGGGTACTCTCTACGAGCAGTACTTC. Its translation: CASSLVRGTLYEQYF.